A single TCR beta chain is shown here with its context. Method: immunoSEQ multiplex PCR; TCRdb's copy keeps in-frame clones and lacks some. In the table there are roughly 72,000 clones, around 76% of which are singletons. This entry is derived from a study of blood T cell repertoires in COVID-19. As for the study in general: There were acute and convalescent COVID-19 samples, and they came from the United States, Italy and Spain. The cDNA or gDNA used as material had been derived from T cells, B-cell-depleted T cells, or PBMCs.

The CDR3 contains 13 residues. Trimming cost V 5 bases and J 6 bases; bases outside gene matches: 3. The germline CDR1 and CDR2 sequences are SSHAT and FNYEAQ (reference sequence). The V call is TRBV7-7, the J call TRBJ1-1; TRBD1 matches at 10 bases. The sequencing sample was made of peripheral blood. This receptor was taken from a woman of 80 years or more with acute or convalescent COVID-19. DNA for the CDR3: TGTGCCAGCAGCACGGGGACAGGGGCTGAAGCTTTCTTT. It encodes CASSTGTGAEAFF.